This T cell receptor beta chain was identified during a study of TIL therapy for anti-PD-1-resistant metastatic lung cancer. Regarding time point: pre-treatment sample, taken before nivolumab and TIL therapy. The immunoSEQ assay was v3. The table came from immunoSEQ multiplex PCR; TCRdb's copy has only in-frame clones and leaves some out. The top ten clones hold less than 8% of a sample with tens of thousands of clones, 55% to 70% of them seen once. Germline values: CDR1 SGHRS, CDR2 YFSETQ. V lost 1 base, J lost 6 bases, and 11 bases lay in between. The CDR3 is 13 amino acids. The starting material was blood, obtained at baseline. The chain is built from TRBV5-1 and TRBJ2-7, with a weak D call TRBD1 (6 bases). The TCR sequence derives from a person aged 30 to 80 with non-small cell lung cancer. The CDR3 DNA reads as TGCGCCAGCAGCTTGTCGTCCAGGGGCGAGCAGTACTTC. Translating gives CASSLSSRGEQYF.